The next 32 T cell receptor beta chains were all read from a single sample in a study of early T cells in non-severe SARS-CoV-2 infection. Via MiXCR, TCRdb re-called the 5' RACE reads, giving one row per CDR3 protein. Here the sample spans more than 50,000 distinct CDR3 sequences, over 10% being singletons. The sample here was whole blood, taken at baseline. The source is an adult who was a healthcare worker with PCR-confirmed SARS-CoV-2 infection or an uninfected control (not recorded which).

In this sample, this clonotype turned up a few times. The chain recombines TRBV19 with TRBJ2-3; maybe TRBD2 (5 bases). Trimming shortened V by 7 bases and J by 1 base, and 12 bases separated the two germline ends. The CDR3 totals 14 residues. CDR1 and CDR2 from the germline V gene are LNHDA and SQIVND (reference sequence). The CDR3 spells CASTPRVGTDTQYF. In DNA form, the CDR3 reads TGTGCCAGTACCCCGAGGGTTGGCACAGATACGCAGTATTTT. Together with reference TRBV19 and TRBJ2-3, the CDR3 gives the full variable domain: DGGITQSPKYLFRKEGQNVTLSCEQNLNHDAMYWYRQDPGQGLRLIYYSQIVNDFQKGDIAEGYSVSREKKESFPLTVTSAQKNPTAFYLCASTPRVGTDTQYFGPGTRLTVL.

This clonotype has more than one count but fewer than ten. DNA of the CDR3: TGTGCCAGCAGCTCCAGGAATTACAATGAGCAGTTCTTC. It encodes CASSSRNYNEQFF. The chain combines TRBV7-6 with TRBJ2-1; D remains unclear. Germline V gives CDR1 SGHVS, CDR2 FNYEAQ. The V and J ends lost 4 bases and 4 bases respectively, with 8 bases between them. CDR3 length: 13 residues.

The V and J genes are TRBV7-2 and TRBJ1-1; 9 bases are a match to TRBD1. Germline V gene data show CDR1 as SGHTA and CDR2 as FQGNSA. With 5 bases clipped from V and 1 base from J, the junction kept 8 bases outside the gene matches. The CDR3 sequence is 16 residues long. Here the CDR3 DNA reads TGTGCCAGCAGCCCACCGTCGACAGGGGGGAACACTGAAGCTTTCTTT. As protein: CASSPPSTGGNTEAFF.

The V and J genes are TRBV5-4 and TRBJ2-7; 7 nucleotides agree with TRBD1. V dropped 0 bases and J dropped 1; count of bases not matched to a gene: 1. The CDR3 has 14 residues. Germline lookup yields CDR1 SGHNT and CDR2 YYREEE (reference sequence). For the CDR3, the DNA is TGTGCCAGCAGCTTGGAACAGGGGTCCTACGAGCAGTACTTC. Its protein product is CASSLEQGSYEQYF. The whole variable domain, remainder taken from reference TRBV5-4 and TRBJ2-7, is ETGVTQSPTHLIKTRGQQVTLRCSSQSGHNTVSWYQQALGQGPQFIFQYYREEENGRGNFPPRFSGLQFPNYSSELNVNALELDDSALYLCASSLEQGSYEQYFGPGTRLTVT.

The DNA of the CDR3 is TGTGCCAGCAGTCGACTAGCGGGACTCTACGAGCAGTACTTC. Amino acid sequence: CASSRLAGLYEQYF. V usage is TRBV14 and J usage is TRBJ2-7; 11 bases map to TRBD2. This CDR3 has 14 residues. The trim removed 6 bases at V and 3 bases at J, leaving 4 bases unmatched. Germline V gene sequence: CDR1 SGHDN, CDR2 FVKESK. Full variable domain (outside the CDR3, taken from reference TRBV14 and TRBJ2-7): EAGVTQFPSHSVIEKGQTVTLRCDPISGHDNLYWYRRVMGKEIKFLLHFVKESKQDESGMPNNRFLAERTGGTYSTLKVQPAELEDSGVYFCASSRLAGLYEQYFGPGTRLTVT.

Remarks on this clonotype: One end of the junction varies from germline; a read error may be responsible. The rearrangement uses TRBV7-7 and TRBJ2-7; 7 bases match TRBD2. The germline V gene encodes CDR1 SSHAT and CDR2 FNYEAQ (reference sequence). This CDR3 is 16 amino acids long. CDR3 bases: TGTGCTAGCAGCCCCACATCTAGCGGCCCCGCCTACGAGCAGTACTTC. Its translation is CASSPTSSGPAYEQYF.

This clonotype was seen many times. The chain couples TRBV12-5 to TRBJ1-5; tentative D call: TRBD1 (6 bases). Trimming removed 6 bases from V and 0 bases from J, with 18 bases in between. The CDR3 contains 17 residues. Germline CDR1 is LGHNT and CDR2 is FRNRAP. Here the CDR3 reads CASGPGRRGYSNQPQHF. In DNA form, the CDR3 reads TGTGCTAGTGGCCCGGGACGGAGGGGGTATAGCAATCAGCCCCAGCATTTT.

This clonotype was seen only a few times. V is TRBV12-3 or TRBV12-4 and J is TRBJ1-2; D uncertain. This CDR3 has 15 amino acids. The V end was cut by 3 bases, the J end by 0 bases, with 11 bases between. In DNA, the CDR3 is TGTGCCAGCAGTTTGAGTCAGTCCTCTAACTATGGCTACACCTTC. This gives the protein CASSLSQSSNYGYTF.

V gene TRBV20-1 combines with J gene TRBJ2-6; D may be TRBD1 (6 bases). Germline loops: CDR1 DFQATT, CDR2 SNEGSKA (reference sequence). CDR3 length equals 15 residues. The ends were cut back, 5 bases at V and 0 bases at J, with 11 bases in the middle. The CDR3 reads CSAPKGGSGANVLTF. Here the CDR3 DNA reads TGCAGTGCTCCTAAAGGGGGCTCTGGGGCCAACGTCCTGACTTTC.

The table lists this clonotype with many counts. This sequence joins TRBV6-1 and TRBJ2-7, with no clear D. The germline CDR1 and CDR2 sequences are MNHNS and SASEGT. V shed 2 bases and J shed 4 bases, with 9 bases lying between them. CDR3 size: 13 residues. The CDR3 here is CASSESVSYEQYF. The CDR3 DNA is TGTGCCAGCAGTGAATCGGTCAGTTACGAGCAGTACTTC.

This clonotype was seen more than once but under ten times. The V and J genes are TRBV28 and TRBJ1-4; D ambiguous. The V end lost 8 bases, the J end lost 8 bases, and 12 bases lay between the germline ends. The CDR3 has 12 amino acids. CDR1 and CDR2 (germline): MDHEN, SYDVKM. The CDR3 bases are TGTGCCAGCTCCCGGGTCCGGGAAAAACTGTTTTTT. Amino acids: CASSRVREKLFF.

Many counts were recorded for this clonotype. J is TRBJ2-7 and V is TRBV5-8; D uncertain. Between the trimmed V and J ends, which lost 2 bases and 6 bases, there was a span of 9 bases. The CDR3 is 12 amino acids. Germline lookup yields CDR1 SGHTS and CDR2 YDEGEE. DNA for the CDR3: TGTGCCAGCAGCTTCGGCCTCACCGAGCAGTACTTC. Translation gives CASSFGLTEQYF. Looking up the rest from reference TRBV5-8 and TRBJ2-7 gives the full variable domain: EAGVTQSPTHLIKTRGQQATLRCSPISGHTSVYWYQQALGLGLQFLLWYDEGEERNRGNFPPRFSGRQFPNYSSELNVNALELEDSALYLCASSFGLTEQYFGPGTRLTVT.

This sequence joins TRBV29-1 and TRBJ2-1; 8 positions agree with TRBD1. The CDR3 has 15 residues. The germline V gene encodes CDR1 SQVTM and CDR2 ANQGSEA. Trimming removed 6 bases from V and 3 bases from J; junction bases left unmatched: 10. The CDR3 sequence: CSVQPSGGHYNEQFF. The CDR3 DNA reads TGCAGCGTACAACCCTCAGGGGGCCACTACAATGAGCAGTTCTTC.

The chain is built from TRBV5-1 and TRBJ2-5; perhaps TRBD2 as D (6 bases). The germline CDR1 and CDR2 sequences are SGHRS and YFSETQ. V lost 4 bases, J lost 2 bases, and 12 bases lay in between. CDR3 length: 14 residues. CDR3 amino acids: CASSTGTQQETQYF. CDR3 DNA: TGCGCCAGCAGCACCGGGACTCAGCAAGAGACCCAGTACTTC. The full variable domain, rest sourced from reference TRBV5-1 and TRBJ2-5, is KAGVTQTPRYLIKTRGQQVTLSCSPISGHRSVSWYQQTPGQGLQFLFEYFSETQRNKGNFPGRFSGRQFSNSRSEMNVSTLELGDSALYLCASSTGTQQETQYFGPGTRLLVL.

This chain links TRBV6-5 with TRBJ1-5; 10 bases fit TRBD1. Germline-derived CDR1 and CDR2 are MNHEY and SVGAGI. Trimming at V came to 6 bases and at J to 0 bases, leaving 5 bases not matched to a gene. This CDR3 has 16 amino acids. CDR3 DNA: TGTGCCAGCAGGCCGGACAGGGGGGTTAGCAATCAGCCCCAGCATTTT. This sequence encodes CASRPDRGVSNQPQHF.

This clonotype was observed at least ten times. The chain is built from TRBV27 and TRBJ1-2; possible D gene TRBD1, 5 bases. With 1 base removed from V and 13 bases from J, the gap between germline ends came to 16 bases. The CDR3 covers 13 residues. Germline values: CDR1 MNHEY, CDR2 SMNVEV (reference sequence). CDR3 in amino acids: CASSLLAGPEVTF. In DNA, the CDR3 is TGTGCCAGCAGTTTATTGGCAGGGCCCGAGGTCACCTTC.

The chain links TRBV20-1 to TRBJ2-7, with D perhaps matching TRBD1 (5 bases). In germline, CDR1 is DFQATT, CDR2 SNEGSKA (reference sequence). The CDR3 length is 15 residues. Trimming removed 0 bases at V and 2 bases at J, with 14 bases between. The CDR3: CSARDRTLSPYEQYF. CDR3 DNA sequence: TGCAGTGCTAGAGATAGGACATTGAGCCCCTACGAGCAGTACTTC.

This chain connects TRBV27 to TRBJ2-3; TRBD1 aligns across 8 bases. CDR1 is MNHEY and CDR2 is SMNVEV in the germline V gene (reference sequence). V lost 5 bases to trimming and J lost 0 bases; unmatched junction nucleotides: 7. The CDR3 length is 16 residues. The CDR3 region has the DNA TGTGCCAGCAGTATAGACAGGGGACTTAGCACAGATACGCAGTATTTT. Its protein product is CASSIDRGLSTDTQYF.

This chain connects TRBV7-3 to TRBJ2-1, with D maybe TRBD2 (5 bases). Germline CDR1 and CDR2: SGHTA and FQGTGA. V shed 4 bases and J shed 2 bases, with 9 bases lying between them. CDR3 length: 14 amino acids. The CDR3 reads CASSSSGTYNEQFF. Written as DNA, the CDR3 is TGTGCCAGCAGCTCGAGCGGTACCTACAATGAGCAGTTCTTC. Combining the CDR3 with reference TRBV7-3 and TRBJ2-1 gives the whole variable domain GAGVSQTPSNKVTEKGKYVELRCDPISGHTALYWYRQSLGQGPEFLIYFQGTGAADDSGLPNDRFFAVRPEGSVSTLKIQRTERGDSAVYLCASSSSGTYNEQFFGPGTRLTVL.

This clonotype was seen only a few times. At one end the junction does not follow the germline gene, possibly because of a read error. J is TRBJ2-7 and V is TRBV7-9, with 7 bases fitting TRBD1. The CDR3 sequence is 12 residues long. The germline CDR1 and CDR2 sequences are SEHNR and FQNEAQ (reference sequence). The CDR3 sequence: CASSLASGQEHF. The CDR3 DNA sequence: TGTGCCAGCAGCTTAGCATCCGGACAGGAGCACTTC.

J is TRBJ1-4 and V is TRBV18; D gene ambiguous. V lost 0 bases, J lost 0 bases, and 14 bases lay in between. The CDR3 covers 18 residues. Germline V gives CDR1 KGHSH, CDR2 LQKENI. The CDR3 here is CASSPPILLRATNEKLFF. The CDR3 nucleotides read TGTGCCAGCTCACCACCGATTCTCCTTCGGGCAACTAATGAAAAACTGTTTTTT.

The chain has TRBV5-5 and TRBJ1-2; D is unclear. Germline V gene lookup returns CDR1 SGHKS and CDR2 YYEKEE (reference sequence). CDR3 length: 15 residues. The V and J ends lost 3 bases and 6 bases respectively, with 18 bases between them. CDR3 in amino acids: CASSSGLGGIHGYTF. The CDR3 coding sequence is TGTGCCAGCAGCTCCGGACTTGGCGGGATCCATGGCTACACCTTC.

The table lists this clonotype with a few counts. J is TRBJ2-1 and V is TRBV10-3; D may be TRBD2 (5 bases). CDR1 is ENHRY, CDR2 SYGVKD, per germline. The CDR3 has 14 residues. Trimming stripped 3 bases from V and 6 bases from J, with 12 bases between. The CDR3 DNA reads as TGTGCCATCAGTGATCAAGTGGACTCCAATGAGCAGTTCTTC. Protein product: CAISDQVDSNEQFF.

This clonotype has at least ten counts. J is TRBJ2-3 and V is TRBV2; no clear D gene. V lost 4 bases and J lost 4, with 9 bases in between. The CDR3 covers 13 residues. Germline CDR1 and CDR2: SNHLY and FYNNEI. CDR3 nucleotide sequence: TGTGCCAGCAGTGTCGCTCGGCCAGATACGCAGTATTTT. This gives the protein CASSVARPDTQYF.

The V call is TRBV6-4, the J call TRBJ1-3, with D maybe TRBD1 (5 bases). The germline V gene encodes CDR1 MRHNA and CDR2 SNTAGT. CDR3 length: 13 residues. V lost 3 bases and J lost 4, with 7 bases in between. CDR3: CASSEGPGNTIYF. In nucleotides, the CDR3 is TGTGCCAGCAGTGAGGGGCCCGGAAACACCATATATTTT.

The chain carries TRBV6-1 and TRBJ2-7; TRBD1 or TRBD2 may be the D gene (5 bases each). The V gene's germline CDR1 is MNHNS and CDR2 SASEGT. The ends were cut back, 2 bases at V and 2 bases at J, with 7 bases in the middle. The CDR3 is 13 residues long. The CDR3 here is CASSESGPYEQYF. The CDR3 DNA reads TGTGCCAGCAGTGAATCGGGACCCTACGAGCAGTACTTC.

The genes are TRBV9 and TRBJ1-2; a possible D gene is TRBD1 (5 bases). The CDR3 length is 14 residues. V lost 3 bases to trimming and J lost 7 bases, with 16 bases between them. Germline loops: CDR1 SGDLS, CDR2 YYNGEE. The CDR3 DNA reads TGTGCCAGCAGCGCAGGGACGGAGACTTTTGGCTACACCTTC. The encoded protein is CASSAGTETFGYTF.

The chain has TRBV29-1 and TRBJ2-3, with D unclear. Trimming left V 0 bases short and J 2 bases short, with 18 bases between. The CDR3 extends over 17 amino acids. Germline lookup yields CDR1 SQVTM and CDR2 ANQGSEA. The CDR3 loop reads CSVEDQADTSVTDTQYF. The CDR3 nucleotides read TGCAGCGTTGAAGATCAGGCCGACACCTCGGTCACAGATACGCAGTATTTT.

V usage is TRBV11-3 and J usage is TRBJ2-4; 8 bases are a match to TRBD1. This CDR3 contains 16 residues. Germline V gene sequence: CDR1 SGHNT, CDR2 YENEEA. Germline trimming cut 5 bases from V and 1 base from J; bases unmatched to any gene: 7. This chain's CDR3 is CASSLQGAGAKNIQYF. The CDR3 DNA reads TGTGCCAGCAGCCTCCAGGGGGCAGGGGCCAAAAACATTCAGTACTTC.

The rearrangement uses TRBV11-2 and TRBJ1-1, with D possibly matching TRBD1 (5 bases). The CDR3 runs 17 residues. Trimming left V 5 bases short and J 5 bases short, with 24 bases between. The V gene's germline CDR1 is SGHAT and CDR2 FQNNGV. In nucleotides, the CDR3 is TGTGCCAGCAGCCCCGGGGGGAGGGGTAAAGTTGGGACTGAAGCTTTCTTT. Protein product: CASSPGGRGKVGTEAFF.

This rearrangement joins TRBV12-3 or TRBV12-4 to TRBJ1-3; 7 bases line up with TRBD1. The CDR3 is made up of 14 amino acids. V shed 6 bases, J shed 4 bases, and the junction held 6 bases outside the gene matches. In DNA, the CDR3 is TGTGCCAGCAGCCATACAGGGGACGGAAACACCATATATTTT. It yields the protein CASSHTGDGNTIYF.

Only one count was recorded for this clonotype. The chain links TRBV20-1 to TRBJ2-6; maybe TRBD1 (6 bases). Trimming pared 3 bases from V and 0 bases from J, leaving 15 bases between. Germline lookup yields CDR1 DFQATT and CDR2 SNEGSKA (reference sequence). The CDR3 totals 17 residues. CDR3 residues: CSARPRQASSGANVLTF. Written as DNA, the CDR3 is TGCAGTGCTAGGCCCAGACAGGCTAGCTCTGGGGCCAACGTCCTGACTTTC.